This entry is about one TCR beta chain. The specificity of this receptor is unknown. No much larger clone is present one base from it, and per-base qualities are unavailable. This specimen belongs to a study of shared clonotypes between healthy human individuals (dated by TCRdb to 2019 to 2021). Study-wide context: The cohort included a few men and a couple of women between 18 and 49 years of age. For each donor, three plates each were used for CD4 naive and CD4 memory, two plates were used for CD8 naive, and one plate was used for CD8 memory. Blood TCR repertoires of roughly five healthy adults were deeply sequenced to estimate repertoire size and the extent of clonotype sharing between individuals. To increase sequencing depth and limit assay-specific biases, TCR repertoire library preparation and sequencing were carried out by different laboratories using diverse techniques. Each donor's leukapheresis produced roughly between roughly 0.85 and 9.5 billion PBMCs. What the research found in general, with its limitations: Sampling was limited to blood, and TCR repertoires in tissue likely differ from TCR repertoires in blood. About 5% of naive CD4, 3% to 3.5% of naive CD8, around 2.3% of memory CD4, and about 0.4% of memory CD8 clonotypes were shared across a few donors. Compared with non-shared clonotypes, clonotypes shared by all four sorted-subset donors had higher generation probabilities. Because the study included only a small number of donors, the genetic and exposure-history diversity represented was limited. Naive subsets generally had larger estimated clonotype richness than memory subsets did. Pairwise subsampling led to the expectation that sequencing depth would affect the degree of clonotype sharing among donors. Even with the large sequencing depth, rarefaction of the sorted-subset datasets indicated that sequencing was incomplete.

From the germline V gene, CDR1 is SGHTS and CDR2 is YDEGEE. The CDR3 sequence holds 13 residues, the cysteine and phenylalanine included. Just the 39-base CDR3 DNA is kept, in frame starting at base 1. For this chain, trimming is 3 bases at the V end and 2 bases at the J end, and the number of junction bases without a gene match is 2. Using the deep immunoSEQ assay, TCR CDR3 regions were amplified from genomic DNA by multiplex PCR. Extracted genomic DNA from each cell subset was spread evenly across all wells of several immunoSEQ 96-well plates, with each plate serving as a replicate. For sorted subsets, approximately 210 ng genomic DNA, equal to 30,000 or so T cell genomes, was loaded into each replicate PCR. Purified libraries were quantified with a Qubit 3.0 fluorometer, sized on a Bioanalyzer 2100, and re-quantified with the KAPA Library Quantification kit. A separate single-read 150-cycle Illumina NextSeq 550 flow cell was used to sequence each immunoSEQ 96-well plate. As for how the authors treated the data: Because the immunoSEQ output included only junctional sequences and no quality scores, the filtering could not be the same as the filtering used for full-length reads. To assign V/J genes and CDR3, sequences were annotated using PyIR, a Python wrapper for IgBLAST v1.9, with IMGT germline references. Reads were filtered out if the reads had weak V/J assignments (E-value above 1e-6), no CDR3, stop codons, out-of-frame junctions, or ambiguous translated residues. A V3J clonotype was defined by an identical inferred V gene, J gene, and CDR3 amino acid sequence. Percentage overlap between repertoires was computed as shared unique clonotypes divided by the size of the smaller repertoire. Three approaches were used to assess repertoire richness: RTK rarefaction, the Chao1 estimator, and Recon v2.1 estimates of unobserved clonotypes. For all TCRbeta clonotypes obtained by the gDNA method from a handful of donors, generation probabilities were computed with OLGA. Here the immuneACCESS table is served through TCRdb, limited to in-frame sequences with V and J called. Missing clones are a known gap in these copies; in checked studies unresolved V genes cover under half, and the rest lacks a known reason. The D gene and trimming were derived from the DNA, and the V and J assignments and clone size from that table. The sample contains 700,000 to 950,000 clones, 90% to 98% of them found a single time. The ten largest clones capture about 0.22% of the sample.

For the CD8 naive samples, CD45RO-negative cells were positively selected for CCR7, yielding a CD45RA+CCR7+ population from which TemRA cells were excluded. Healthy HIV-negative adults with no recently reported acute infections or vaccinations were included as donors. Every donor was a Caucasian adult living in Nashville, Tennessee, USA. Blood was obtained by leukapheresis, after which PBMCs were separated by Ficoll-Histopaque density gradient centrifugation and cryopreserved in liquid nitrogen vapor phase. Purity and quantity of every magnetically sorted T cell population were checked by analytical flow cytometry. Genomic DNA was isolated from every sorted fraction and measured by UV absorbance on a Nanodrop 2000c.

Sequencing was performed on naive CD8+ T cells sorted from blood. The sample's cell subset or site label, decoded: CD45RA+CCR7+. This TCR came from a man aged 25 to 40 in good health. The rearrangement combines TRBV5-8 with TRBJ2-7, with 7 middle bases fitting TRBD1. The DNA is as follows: TGTGCCAGCAGCTCGGGGACAGCCTACGAGCAGTACTTC. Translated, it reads CASSSGTAYEQYF.